This T cell receptor (beta chain) was captured by sequencing in a study of CD8 T cells in acute hepatitis C reinfection. The assay was immunoSEQ multiplex PCR, and TCRdb's table has in-frame clones only and misses some. This table holds 30,000 to 45,000 clones, approximately 83% found once. The sample's time point: naive CD8 control sorted from an acute-time-point sample. This CDR3 contains 16 residues. Germline CDR1 MDHEN, CDR2 SYDVKM. After removal of 5 bases from V and 6 bases from J, the junction contained 14 bases not matched to a gene. The specimen was naive CD8+ T cells from PBMCs. This sequence was found in a woman aged 18-29 years who spontaneously cleared hepatitis C infection. J is TRBJ1-2 and V is TRBV28; 8 bases are shared with TRBD1. CDR3 residues: CASSLAGQGGHNGYTF. In DNA, the CDR3 is TGTGCCAGCAGTCTAGCCGGACAGGGAGGGCATAATGGCTACACCTTC.